This TCR beta chain was identified during a study of early T cells in non-severe SARS-CoV-2 infection. Germline CDR1 is DFQATT and CDR2 is SNEGSKA (reference sequence). The CDR3 has 13 amino acids. V was trimmed by 1 base and J by 3 bases, leaving 9 bases between them. TCRdb re-derived calls from the 5' RACE reads in MiXCR, one entry per CDR3 protein. The sample lists 60,000 or so distinct CDR3 sequences, roughly a tenth occurring once. The gene calls are TRBV20-1 and TRBJ1-1; a weak D match, TRBD1 (5 bases). The material sequenced was whole blood. This sequence was found in an adult who was a healthcare worker with PCR-confirmed SARS-CoV-2 infection or an uninfected control (not recorded which). The CDR3 loop is CSARGGKDTEAFF. DNA for the CDR3: TGCAGTGCTAGAGGGGGCAAGGACACTGAAGCTTTCTTT.